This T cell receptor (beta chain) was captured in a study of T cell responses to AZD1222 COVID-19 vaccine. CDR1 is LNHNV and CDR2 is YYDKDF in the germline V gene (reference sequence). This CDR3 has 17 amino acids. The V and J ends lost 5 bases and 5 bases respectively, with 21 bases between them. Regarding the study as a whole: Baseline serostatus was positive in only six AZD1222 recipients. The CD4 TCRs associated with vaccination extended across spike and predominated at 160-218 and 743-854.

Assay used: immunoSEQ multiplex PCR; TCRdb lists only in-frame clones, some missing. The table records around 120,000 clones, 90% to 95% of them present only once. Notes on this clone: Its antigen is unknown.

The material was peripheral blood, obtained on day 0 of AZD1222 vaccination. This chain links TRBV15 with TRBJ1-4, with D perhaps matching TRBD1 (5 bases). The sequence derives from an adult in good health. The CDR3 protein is CATSPEKPGGRNEKLFF. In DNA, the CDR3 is TGTGCCACCAGCCCAGAAAAACCTGGGGGGAGGAATGAAAAACTGTTTTTT.